Given below is one T cell receptor beta chain in context. The target antigen is unknown. The sample originates from a study of shared clonotypes between healthy human individuals. Whole-study results and caveats: The sampled material consisted only of blood, and tissue repertoires are likely to differ. It was expected that sequencing depth would affect clonotype sharing among donors.

Tens of thousands of T cell genomes, or around 180 ng DNA, went into the sorted-subset replicate PCRs. The method was immunoSEQ multiplex PCR; TCRdb's version includes in-frame clones alone and lacks a portion of them. The profile shows more than 2 million clones, around 95% of them singletons. The donors, all of them Caucasian adults, lived in Nashville, Tennessee. Trimming cost V 0 bases and J 2 bases, with 15 bases left between them. CDR3 length equals 17 residues. Germline V gene data show CDR1 as LGHNA and CDR2 as YSLEER. This clonotype was obtained from a man between 18 and 29 years old in good health. The rearrangement joins TRBV4-3 to TRBJ2-3; D is undetermined. What was sequenced was naive CD4+ T cells sorted from blood. The subset: CD45RA+ positively selected. The CDR3 sequence is CASSQDPPGEYTDTQYF. The CDR3 DNA reads as TGCGCCAGCAGCCAAGATCCCCCCGGCGAGTACACAGATACGCAGTATTTT.